Presented here are 31 T cell receptor beta chains from one specimen sequenced in a study of shared clonotypes between healthy human individuals. Sequencing was performed with immunoSEQ multiplex PCR; in TCRdb, only in-frame clones are kept and a portion is missing. The sample has millions of clones; around 90% are singletons. Sequencing was done on a sample of naive CD4+ T cells sorted from blood. Subset defined: CD45RA+ positively selected. All receptors come from a young man in good health.

This clone was counted between two and nine times. The rearrangement uses TRBV5-1 and TRBJ1-1, with D perhaps matching TRBD1 (5 bases). CDR1 SGHRS and CDR2 YFSETQ come from the germline V gene. V lost 4 bases, J lost 1 base, and 11 bases lay in between. The CDR3 consists of 14 residues. CDR3 residues: CASSQGPANTEAFF. In DNA, the CDR3 is TGCGCCAGCAGCCAGGGACCGGCGAACACTGAAGCTTTCTTT.

V gene TRBV19 combines with J gene TRBJ2-1, with D perhaps TRBD1 or TRBD2 (5 bases each). Trimming removed 4 bases at V and 5 bases at J, with 15 bases between. The length of the CDR3 is 15 residues. Germline-derived CDR1 and CDR2 are LNHDA and SQIVND (reference sequence). For the CDR3, the DNA is TGTGCCAGTAGTAGAGGGACGGGCGCTAACAATGAGCAGTTCTTC. Translation: CASSRGTGANNEQFF.

Details on this clone: Other DNA sequences within the sample encode an identical CDR3. The chain links TRBV28 to TRBJ1-3; D ambiguous. The V end lost 6 bases, the J end lost 3 bases, and 3 bases lay between the germline ends. Germline-derived CDR1 and CDR2 are MDHEN and SYDVKM. This CDR3 has 11 amino acids. The CDR3 nucleotides read TGTGCCAGCAGAGGTGGAAACACCATATATTTT. Protein sequence: CASRGGNTIYF. Combining the CDR3 with reference TRBV28 and TRBJ1-3 gives the whole variable domain DVKVTQSSRYLVKRTGEKVFLECVQDMDHENMFWYRQDPGLGLRLIYFSYDVKMKEKGDIPEGYSVSREKKERFSLILESASTNQTSMYLCASRGGNTIYFGEGSWLTVV.

This clone has only one observation. This chain uses TRBV5-1 with TRBJ2-3, with D perhaps assigned TRBD1 or TRBD2 (5 bases each). V lost 4 bases to trimming and J lost 2 bases, with 17 bases between them. CDR1 and CDR2 (germline): SGHRS, YFSETQ. The length of the CDR3 is 16 residues. CDR3 nucleotide sequence: TGCGCCAGCAGCCCTCCGGGGACGGGGAACACAGATACGCAGTATTTT. Residues: CASSPPGTGNTDTQYF.

The chain combines TRBV5-1 with TRBJ2-6; D uncertain. Germline CDR1 SGHRS, CDR2 YFSETQ. Trimming took 3 bases from V and 2 from J, leaving 6 bases between them. CDR3 length equals 14 residues. DNA for the CDR3: TGCGCCAGCAGCTCGGACCCTGGGGCCAACGTCCTGACTTTC. Its translation is CASSSDPGANVLTF.

V gene TRBV11-2 combines with J gene TRBJ1-6, with TRBD1 matching over 8 bases. Germline V lookup: CDR1 SGHAT, CDR2 FQNNGV. V was clipped by 5 bases and J by 8 bases; unmatched bases: 8. The CDR3 is 15 residues long. The CDR3 DNA reads as TGTGCCAGCAGCACAGGGACAGGTACCTATTCACCCCTCCACTTT. It is translated as CASSTGTGTYSPLHF.

This sequence joins TRBV27 and TRBJ2-2, with a weak D call TRBD2 (6 bases). Germline-derived CDR1 and CDR2 are MNHEY and SMNVEV (reference sequence). The ends were cut back, 7 bases at V and 8 bases at J, with 11 bases in the middle. The CDR3 is made up of 12 amino acids. In DNA, the CDR3 is TGTGCCAGCAAACTCCGGGAGGGGGAGCTGTTTTTT. This codes for CASKLREGELFF.

Points on this clone: The identical CDR3 is also encoded by other nucleotide sequences in the sample. V gene TRBV28 combines with J gene TRBJ2-3, with 7 positions matching TRBD2. V trimming: 6 bases; J trimming: 1 base; junction bases outside the gene matches: 4. CDR1 is MDHEN, CDR2 SYDVKM, per germline. The CDR3 spans 14 residues. For the CDR3, the DNA is TGTGCCAGCAGCTCTGGGGGGGGCACAGATACGCAGTATTTT. Its protein product is CASSSGGGTDTQYF.

The chain links TRBV5-1 to TRBJ2-1, with unresolved D. Germline V CDR1 and CDR2: SGHRS, YFSETQ. V dropped 9 bases and J dropped 8 bases, with 24 bases sitting between them. CDR3 length: 15 amino acids. The CDR3 DNA reads TGCGCCACCCGATCAAGGGCCCAGGCTACAGATGAGCAGTTCTTC. This encodes CATRSRAQATDEQFF.

The J gene is TRBJ2-1, the V gene TRBV30; 7 nucleotides agree with TRBD1. The junction had 5 bases not matched to a gene; V was cut back by 0 bases and J by 6 bases. CDR1 is GTSNPN and CDR2 is SVGIG in the germline V gene (reference sequence). The CDR3 consists of 14 residues. The CDR3 sequence: CAWSVDSGGNEQFF. As DNA, the CDR3 is TGTGCCTGGAGTGTAGATTCAGGGGGCAATGAGCAGTTCTTC.

This clone was counted a single time. The chain uses TRBV5-6 and TRBJ1-4, with a possible D match to TRBD1 (5 bases). Germline loops: CDR1 SGHDT, CDR2 YYEEEE. Trimming took off 1 base at V and 5 bases at J, with 9 bases between the two ends. This CDR3 contains 14 residues. In DNA form, the CDR3 reads TGTGCCAGCAGCTTGTGGGACGTCAATGAAAAACTGTTTTTT. It yields the protein CASSLWDVNEKLFF.

This clone has just one count. The chain employs TRBV27 and TRBJ2-1, with TRBD2 matching over 9 bases. Looked up from germline, CDR1 is MNHEY and CDR2 is SMNVEV (reference sequence). V lost 0 bases and J lost 3; bases outside the gene matches: 9. CDR3 length equals 18 residues. The CDR3 sequence: CASSLSFRLAGIYNEQFF. CDR3 DNA sequence: TGTGCCAGCAGTTTATCTTTTCGGCTAGCGGGGATCTACAATGAGCAGTTCTTC.

The chain carries TRBV5-4 and TRBJ1-1; maybe TRBD1 (5 bases). Trimming stripped 4 bases from V and 6 bases from J, with 16 bases between. Germline assignment: CDR1 SGHNT and CDR2 YYREEE (reference sequence). The CDR3 contains 14 residues. The CDR3 reads CASSLPGRQPEAFF. CDR3 DNA sequence: TGTGCCAGCAGCCTGCCGGGGAGACAGCCTGAAGCTTTCTTT.

The CDR3 DNA reads TGTGCCAGCTCACCACTGACAGGGGCAACTGGAAACACCATATATTTT. Translation: CASSPLTGATGNTIYF. The V and J genes are TRBV18 and TRBJ1-3; 8 positions match TRBD1. The germline gives CDR1 KGHSH, CDR2 LQKENI. The CDR3 sequence is 16 residues long. V was clipped by 1 base and J by 2 bases; unmatched bases: 4.

The genes are TRBV7-9 and TRBJ2-7, with D perhaps matching TRBD2 (5 bases). V was cut by 5 bases and J by 2 bases, with 10 bases left in between. CDR3 size: 13 residues. Germline V gene lookup returns CDR1 SEHNR and CDR2 FQNEAQ (reference sequence). CDR3 region: CASSPRGTYEQYF. In DNA, the CDR3 is TGTGCCAGCAGCCCCCGGGGAACCTACGAGCAGTACTTC.

This clone was seen more than once but under ten times. The same CDR3 also results from other DNA sequences found in this sample. The rearrangement uses TRBV7-2 and TRBJ1-2; TRBD1 aligns across 8 bases. Trimming at V came to 1 base and at J to 7 bases, leaving 2 bases not matched to a gene. Germline CDR1 is SGHTA and CDR2 is FQGNSA. The CDR3 spans 13 residues. In DNA form, the CDR3 reads TGTGCCAGCAGCTTAGAACAGGGGGGTGGCTACACCTTC. Residues: CASSLEQGGGYTF.

The sample holds a few counts of this clone. This chain uses TRBV19 with TRBJ1-6, with no clear D. The CDR3 consists of 15 residues. With 9 bases removed from V and 6 bases from J, the gap between germline ends came to 18 bases. Germline values: CDR1 LNHDA, CDR2 SQIVND (reference sequence). Written as DNA, the CDR3 is TGTGCCAGCCTGCTCGGCAGCGAGATTAATTCACCCCTCCACTTT. This translates into CASLLGSEINSPLHF.

V is TRBV29-1 and J is TRBJ2-3, with TRBD1 identical over 9 bases. Germline loops: CDR1 SQVTM, CDR2 ANQGSEA. V was pared by 5 bases and J by 4 bases, with 7 bases of the junction left unmatched. This CDR3 contains 14 residues. This CDR3 is CSVLKQGASDTQYF. The CDR3 nucleotides are TGCAGCGTTTTGAAACAGGGGGCATCAGATACGCAGTATTTT.

The chain uses TRBV2 and TRBJ2-5; maybe TRBD1 (5 bases). The J call is uncertain, as TRBJ2-7 better fits the DNA end. The CDR3 runs to 15 residues. Per the germline V gene, CDR1 is SNHLY and CDR2 is FYNNEI. The CDR3 sequence: CASSEVDINSYEQYF. The CDR3 DNA follows: TGTGCCAGCAGTGAAGTGGACATAAACTCCTACGAGCAGTACTTC.

V gene TRBV5-1 combines with J gene TRBJ2-1, with TRBD2 identical over 8 bases. This CDR3 region has 15 residues. V trimming: 6 bases; J trimming: 10 bases; junction bases outside the gene matches: 15. Per germline, CDR1 SGHRS and CDR2 YFSETQ. The CDR3 spells CASTDGGAGAIEQFF. In DNA, the CDR3 is TGCGCCAGCACCGACGGGGGAGCGGGGGCCATAGAGCAGTTCTTC.

The chain joins TRBV9 to TRBJ1-1; D is undetermined. Germline V CDR1 and CDR2: SGDLS, YYNGEE. This CDR3 is 14 amino acids long. Between the trimmed V and J ends, which lost 4 bases and 3 bases, there was a span of 13 bases. CDR3 sequence: CASSPLGRDTEAFF. CDR3 nucleotide sequence: TGTGCCAGCAGCCCTCTAGGGCGGGACACTGAAGCTTTCTTT.

The chain combines TRBV18 with TRBJ2-2; no reliable D call. Germline CDR1 and CDR2: KGHSH and LQKENI. This CDR3 contains 17 residues. V was clipped by 3 bases and J by 2 bases, with 16 bases between them. The CDR3 loop is CASSPPDRSANTGELFF. In nucleotides, the CDR3 is TGTGCCAGCTCACCCCCAGATCGGAGTGCCAACACCGGGGAGCTGTTTTTT.

Points on this clone: The sample holds other DNA sequences that translate to the same CDR3. The gene calls are TRBV18 and TRBJ2-7; 11 bases are shared with TRBD2. The germline gives CDR1 KGHSH, CDR2 LQKENI. The CDR3 is 16 residues long. The trim removed 4 bases at V and 0 bases at J, leaving 5 bases unmatched. CDR3 amino acids: CASSLSGTSGSYEQYF. In nucleotides, the CDR3 is TGTGCCAGCTCACTCTCCGGGACTAGCGGCTCCTACGAGCAGTACTTC.

The genes are TRBV5-1 and TRBJ2-1, with TRBD2 identical over 8 bases. This CDR3 has 17 residues. V lost 2 bases and J lost 4; bases outside the gene matches: 11. Germline V gene lookup returns CDR1 SGHRS and CDR2 YFSETQ. CDR3 in DNA: TGCGCCAGCAGCTTTCCGCGGGGACTAGGTTCATACAATGAGCAGTTCTTC. Its translation: CASSFPRGLGSYNEQFF.

J is TRBJ2-1 and V is TRBV30, with D uncertain. CDR1 and CDR2 (germline): GTSNPN, SVGIG (reference sequence). V gave up 4 bases and J gave up 0 bases, with 7 bases separating them. This CDR3 comprises 13 residues. The CDR3 DNA follows: TGTGCCTGGACCTCCAGCTCCTACAATGAGCAGTTCTTC. It encodes CAWTSSSYNEQFF.

The V call is TRBV6-6, the J call TRBJ1-1; 7 positions agree with TRBD1. V lost 8 bases, J lost 5 bases, and 5 bases stayed unmatched. The CDR3 extends over 12 amino acids. Germline lookup yields CDR1 MNHNY and CDR2 SVGAGI (reference sequence). The CDR3 DNA reads as TGTGCCAGCTCCGGGACAGAGACTGAAGCTTTCTTT. Translating it yields CASSGTETEAFF.

The chain recombines TRBV2 with TRBJ2-3; 10 bases line up with TRBD2. The CDR3 consists of 17 residues. V shed 2 bases and J 4 bases; nucleotides not matched to a gene: 9. CDR1 and CDR2 (germline): SNHLY, FYNNEI. CDR3 coding DNA: TGTGCCAGCAGTGAACTTGGGCTAGCGGGAGCAGCAGATACGCAGTATTTT. Translating it yields CASSELGLAGAADTQYF.

This clone showed up just once. V usage is TRBV6-5 and J usage is TRBJ2-1, with 8 positions matching TRBD1. From germline, CDR1 is MNHEY and CDR2 SVGAGI. J gave up 8 bases and V 8 bases, and 5 bases lay outside the gene matches. The length of the CDR3 is 12 residues. The CDR3 is CASQGATDEQFF. In DNA, the CDR3 is TGTGCCAGCCAGGGGGCAACGGATGAGCAGTTCTTC.

V gene TRBV25-1 combines with J gene TRBJ2-2; TRBD1 might be the D (6 bases). This CDR3 comprises 17 residues. CDR1 is MGHDK and CDR2 is SYGVNS in the germline V gene. The ends were cut back, 4 bases at V and 4 bases at J, with 19 bases in the middle. CDR3 loop: CASSAERKQGVTGELFF. The DNA for the CDR3 is TGTGCCAGCAGTGCTGAGAGGAAACAGGGAGTCACCGGGGAGCTGTTTTTT.

The chain recombines TRBV28 with TRBJ2-2; 7 positions agree with TRBD2. With V trimmed by 6 bases and J by 3 bases, 10 bases remained unmatched. The CDR3 runs to 16 residues. Germline V gene sequence: CDR1 MDHEN, CDR2 SYDVKM. CDR3 protein: CASSTSGDVHTGELFF. In DNA form, the CDR3 reads TGTGCCAGCAGCACGAGCGGGGATGTTCACACCGGGGAGCTGTTTTTT.

V gene TRBV19 combines with J gene TRBJ1-4; 7 nucleotides align to TRBD1. Germline V gene data show CDR1 as LNHDA and CDR2 as SQIVND (reference sequence). The ends lost 6 bases at V and 0 bases at J; junction bases unmatched: 4. This CDR3 contains 15 residues. The CDR3 loop reads CASRSTGATNEKLFF. As DNA, the CDR3 is TGTGCCAGTAGGTCCACAGGGGCAACTAATGAAAAACTGTTTTTT.